The 23 T cell receptor beta chains listed next were all sequenced from one sample in a study of shared clonotypes between healthy human individuals. Method: immunoSEQ multiplex PCR; TCRdb's copy keeps in-frame clones and lacks some. The sample yields about 1.1 million clones, about 80% seen once. The sample was memory CD4+ T cells from PBMCs. The subset denotes: CD45RA-negative fraction. These TCRs come from a man between 18 and 29 years old in good health. Some clones in this sample may be carry-over from other donors' samples.

The chain links TRBV18 to TRBJ2-3; TRBD1 might be the D (6 bases). Germline-derived CDR1 and CDR2 are KGHSH and LQKENI. Trimming removed 0 bases from V and 4 bases from J, with 17 bases in between. This CDR3 spans 17 amino acids. The CDR3 here is CASSPPWGQKASDTQYF. The CDR3 DNA follows: TGTGCCAGCTCACCACCTTGGGGACAAAAGGCCTCAGATACGCAGTATTTT. The full variable domain, its missing parts supplied by reference TRBV18 and TRBJ2-3, is NAGVMQNPRHLVRRRGQEARLRCSPMKGHSHVYWYRQLPEEGLKFMVYLQKENIIDESGMPKERFSAEFPKEGPSILRIQQVVRGDSAAYFCASSPPWGQKASDTQYFGPGTRLTVL.

This chain connects TRBV4-3 to TRBJ1-3; 10 bases agree with TRBD1. V was pared by 3 bases and J by 4 bases, with 6 bases of the junction left unmatched. Germline V gives CDR1 LGHNA, CDR2 YSLEER. The CDR3 has 16 residues. The CDR3 reads CASSQGDRGHGNTIYF. Written as DNA, the CDR3 is TGCGCCAGCAGCCAGGGAGACAGGGGGCACGGAAACACCATATATTTT.

V is TRBV10-1 and J is TRBJ2-7, with D tentatively TRBD1 or TRBD2 (5 bases each). This CDR3 comprises 13 residues. With 3 bases removed from V and 11 bases from J, the gap between germline ends came to 17 bases. Germline V gene data show CDR1 as WNHNN and CDR2 as SYGVQD (reference sequence). Here the CDR3 DNA reads TGCGCCAGCAGTGACGCCTTGGGGACGACGGAGTACTTC. This sequence encodes CASSDALGTTEYF.

Comments on this clone: Other DNA sequences from this sample encode an identical CDR3 as well. The chain combines TRBV4-1 with TRBJ1-5; TRBD1 is a possible D gene (5 bases). This CDR3 contains 16 residues. Trimming shortened V by 0 bases and J by 2 bases, and 11 bases separated the two germline ends. Germline loops: CDR1 MGHRA, CDR2 YSYEKL. CDR3 protein: CASSQDGGGGNQPQHF. CDR3 nucleotides: TGCGCCAGCAGCCAAGACGGGGGAGGTGGCAATCAGCCCCAGCATTTT.

The chain is built from TRBV6-6 and TRBJ2-1, with 7 bases matching TRBD2. Germline V gives CDR1 MNHNY, CDR2 SVGAGI (reference sequence). Germline trimming cut 6 bases from V and 9 bases from J; bases unmatched to any gene: 5. The CDR3 loop spans 12 amino acids. DNA for the CDR3: TGTGCCAGCAGCCCGGCGGGAGTTGAGCAGTTCTTC. Encoded protein: CASSPAGVEQFF.

J is TRBJ2-7 and V is TRBV30, with 7 bases fitting TRBD2. Trimming removed 8 bases from V and 2 bases from J; junction bases left unmatched: 6. This CDR3 is 12 amino acids long. Germline values: CDR1 GTSNPN, CDR2 SVGIG (reference sequence). CDR3 protein: CAGGGGTYEQYF. The CDR3 region has the DNA TGTGCCGGAGGCGGGGGTACCTACGAGCAGTACTTC.

Concerning this clone itself: Other DNA sequences in the same sample also yield this CDR3. The J gene is TRBJ1-2, the V gene TRBV15; no definite D call. The CDR3 extends over 13 amino acids. V lost 0 bases, J lost 4 bases, and 6 bases lay in between. CDR1 and CDR2 from the germline V gene are LNHNV and YYDKDF (reference sequence). DNA of the CDR3: TGTGCCACCAGCAGAGATACCGGCTATGGCTACACCTTC. Translated: CATSRDTGYGYTF. The complete variable domain, with remaining parts taken from reference TRBV15 and TRBJ1-2, reads DAMVIQNPRYQVTQFGKPVTLSCSQTLNHNVMYWYQQKSSQAPKLLFHYYDKDFNNEADTPDNFQSRRPNTSFCFLDIRSPGLGDTAMYLCATSRDTGYGYTFGSGTRLTVV.

The chain couples TRBV5-6 to TRBJ2-3, with TRBD2 identical over 9 bases. Germline assignment: CDR1 SGHDT and CDR2 YYEEEE. The V gene end was trimmed by 1 base and the J gene end by 4 bases; junction bases not matched to a gene: 7. The CDR3 spans 16 residues. For the CDR3, the DNA is TGTGCCAGCAGCTTGAGTCTAGCGGGAAGGGCAGATACGCAGTATTTT. Its protein product is CASSLSLAGRADTQYF.

In its sample, this clone was seen a few times. Other DNA variants within this sample encode the same CDR3. This chain connects TRBV7-2 to TRBJ1-2; D is possibly TRBD1 (6 bases). There are 13 residues in the CDR3. The V and J ends lost 6 bases and 3 bases respectively, with 11 bases between them. Germline V gene lookup returns CDR1 SGHTA and CDR2 FQGNSA. The CDR3 loop reads CASRPTGYYGYTF. The CDR3 DNA follows: TGTGCCAGCAGGCCCACAGGGTACTATGGCTACACCTTC.

The chain employs TRBV6-6 and TRBJ2-7, with 7 bases that match TRBD2. V lost 0 bases to trimming and J lost 0 bases; unmatched junction nucleotides: 2. Germline V gene lookup returns CDR1 MNHNY and CDR2 SVGAGI (reference sequence). This CDR3 has 15 residues. Here the CDR3 DNA reads TGTGCCAGCAGTTACTCGGGGGAGGGCTCCTACGAGCAGTACTTC. It codes for CASSYSGEGSYEQYF.

With respect to this clone: This sample includes further DNA sequences coding for the same CDR3. V usage is TRBV5-1 and J usage is TRBJ2-2, with 8 nucleotides matching TRBD1. Germline CDR1 SGHRS, CDR2 YFSETQ. This CDR3 has 15 residues. The ends lost 3 bases at V and 0 bases at J; junction bases unmatched: 1. The CDR3 spells CASSSGQANTGELFF. Here the CDR3 DNA reads TGCGCCAGCAGCTCGGGACAGGCGAACACCGGGGAGCTGTTTTTT.

The genes are TRBV18 and TRBJ2-2; no definite D call. The CDR3 loop spans 17 amino acids. The germline gives CDR1 KGHSH, CDR2 LQKENI. Trimming left V 1 base short and J 0 bases short, with 12 bases between. The CDR3 is CASSPRIFPANTGELFF. The CDR3 DNA reads as TGTGCCAGCTCACCACGTATCTTCCCGGCGAACACCGGGGAGCTGTTTTTT. Drawing the rest from reference TRBV18 and TRBJ2-2, the complete variable domain is NAGVMQNPRHLVRRRGQEARLRCSPMKGHSHVYWYRQLPEEGLKFMVYLQKENIIDESGMPKERFSAEFPKEGPSILRIQQVVRGDSAAYFCASSPRIFPANTGELFFGEGSRLTVL.

This clone has just one count. This chain joins TRBV5-4 and TRBJ2-7; TRBD1 or TRBD2 may be the D gene (6 bases each). CDR3 length equals 14 residues. CDR1 is SGHNT and CDR2 is YYREEE in the germline V gene (reference sequence). V lost 3 bases, J lost 7 bases, and 17 bases lay in between. CDR3: CASSWGWGAREQYF. The CDR3 DNA follows: TGTGCCAGCAGCTGGGGCTGGGGGGCGCGTGAGCAGTACTTC.

The rearrangement uses TRBV28 and TRBJ1-4; D is unresolved. The germline gives CDR1 MDHEN, CDR2 SYDVKM. The CDR3 consists of 13 residues. The V end lost 8 bases, the J end lost 3 bases, and 10 bases lay between the germline ends. The CDR3 bases are TGTGCCAGCCGGAGGGCCCCTAATGAAAAACTGTTTTTT. The encoded protein is CASRRAPNEKLFF.

The J gene is TRBJ2-7, the V gene TRBV6-5; the D gene is possibly TRBD2 (6 bases). V gave up 10 bases and J gave up 2 bases, with 18 bases separating them. In germline, CDR1 is MNHEY, CDR2 SVGAGI. The CDR3 runs 14 residues. DNA for the CDR3: TGTGCCATCTCGGGAGCAGGGAGGCCCTACGAGCAGTACTTC. Translated: CAISGAGRPYEQYF.

The chain combines TRBV6-5 with TRBJ1-1; D is unresolved. Germline-derived CDR1 and CDR2 are MNHEY and SVGAGI. This CDR3 has 13 residues. Trimming removed 6 bases at V and 4 bases at J, with 12 bases between. The CDR3 protein is CASSTTRSTEAFF. The CDR3 coding sequence is TGTGCCAGCAGCACCACACGCTCCACTGAAGCTTTCTTT.

The sample holds a few counts of this clone. V is TRBV7-2 and J is TRBJ2-5; D might be TRBD2 (6 bases). The CDR3 runs to 15 residues. Per germline, CDR1 SGHTA and CDR2 FQGNSA. V lost 6 bases to trimming and J lost 4 bases, with 18 bases between them. CDR3 nucleotide sequence: TGTGCCAGCAGATCAGGGACTTTTCCTTTAGAGACCCAGTACTTC. Its translation: CASRSGTFPLETQYF.

The V and J genes are TRBV30 and TRBJ1-5; 8 nucleotides align to TRBD1. This CDR3 has 15 amino acids. V was clipped by 0 bases and J by 5 bases; unmatched bases: 6. Per the germline V gene, CDR1 is GTSNPN and CDR2 is SVGIG (reference sequence). The CDR3 loop is CAWSVLGQADQPQHF. The CDR3 region has the DNA TGTGCCTGGAGTGTACTGGGACAGGCCGATCAGCCCCAGCATTTT.

The CDR3: CASSSMTSGRRTGELFF. CDR3 coding DNA: TGTGCCAGCAGCTCTATGACTAGCGGGAGGCGTACCGGGGAGCTGTTTTTT. This chain joins TRBV14 and TRBJ2-2, with 13 bases matching TRBD2. Trimming at V came to 5 bases and at J to 5 bases, leaving 8 bases not matched to a gene. The CDR3 contains 17 residues. Germline V gene data show CDR1 as SGHDN and CDR2 as FVKESK. Using reference TRBV14 and TRBJ2-2 for the parts outside the CDR3, the full variable domain is EAGVTQFPSHSVIEKGQTVTLRCDPISGHDNLYWYRRVMGKEIKFLLHFVKESKQDESGMPNNRFLAERTGGTYSTLKVQPAELEDSGVYFCASSSMTSGRRTGELFFGEGSRLTVL.

V gene TRBV5-1 combines with J gene TRBJ1-1; perhaps TRBD1 as D (6 bases). V dropped 0 bases and J dropped 5 bases, with 20 bases sitting between them. CDR1 and CDR2 from the germline V gene are SGHRS and YFSETQ. The CDR3 length is 17 residues. The CDR3 DNA reads TGCGCCAGCAGCTTGGTCGGGACACTATCTTCAGGGACTGAAGCTTTCTTT. Translated, it gives CASSLVGTLSSGTEAFF.

Concerning this clone itself: This CDR3 is also generated by other DNA sequences in the sample. The genes are TRBV7-6 and TRBJ2-2; 7 bases are shared with TRBD1. Germline V gene lookup returns CDR1 SGHVS and CDR2 FNYEAQ. The CDR3 runs to 16 residues. With V trimmed by 5 bases and J by 0 bases, 6 bases remained unmatched. The CDR3 nucleotides read TGTGCCAGCAGCCTAGAGACAGGGACGAACACCGGGGAGCTGTTTTTT. This encodes CASSLETGTNTGELFF. Combining the CDR3 with reference TRBV7-6 and TRBJ2-2 gives the whole variable domain GAGVSQSPRYKVTKRGQDVALRCDPISGHVSLYWYRQALGQGPEFLTYFNYEAQQDKSGLPNDRFSAERPEGSISTLTIQRTEQRDSAMYRCASSLETGTNTGELFFGEGSRLTVL.

With regard to this clone: This specimen includes other DNA sequences encoding the same CDR3. The chain employs TRBV18 and TRBJ1-1; D call uncertain. The germline V and J ends were trimmed by 3 bases and 1 base, with 6 bases remaining between them. From germline, CDR1 is KGHSH and CDR2 LQKENI. The CDR3 totals 13 residues. The CDR3 protein is CASSPLRNTEAFF. CDR3 DNA sequence: TGTGCCAGCTCACCCCTGAGGAACACTGAAGCTTTCTTT.

The chain is built from TRBV7-6 and TRBJ2-5; D remains unclear. V was cut by 3 bases and J by 1 base, with 3 bases left in between. The CDR3 runs 12 residues. From germline, CDR1 is SGHVS and CDR2 FNYEAQ. CDR3 coding DNA: TGTGCCAGCAGCTTGTTCCAAGAGACCCAGTACTTC. Its protein is CASSLFQETQYF.